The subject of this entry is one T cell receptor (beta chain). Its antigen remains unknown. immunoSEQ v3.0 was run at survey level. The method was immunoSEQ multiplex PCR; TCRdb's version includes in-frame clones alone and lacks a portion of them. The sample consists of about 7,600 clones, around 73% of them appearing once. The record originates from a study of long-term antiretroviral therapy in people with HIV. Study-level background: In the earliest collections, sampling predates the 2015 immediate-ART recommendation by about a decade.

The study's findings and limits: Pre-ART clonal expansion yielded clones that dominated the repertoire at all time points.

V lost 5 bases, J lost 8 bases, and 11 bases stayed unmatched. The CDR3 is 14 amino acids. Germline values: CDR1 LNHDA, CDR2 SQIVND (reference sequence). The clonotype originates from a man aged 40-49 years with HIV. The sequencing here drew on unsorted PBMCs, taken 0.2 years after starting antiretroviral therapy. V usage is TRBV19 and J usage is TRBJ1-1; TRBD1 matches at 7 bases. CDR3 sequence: CASSDPGTALEAFF. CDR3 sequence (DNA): TGTGCCAGTAGTGACCCCGGGACAGCCCTCGAAGCTTTCTTT.